This entry concerns a single T cell receptor beta chain. As yet, its antigen is unknown. The ends were cut back, 2 bases at V and 5 bases at J, with 10 bases in the middle. The CDR3 is 14 residues long. Germline V CDR1 and CDR2: SNHLY, FYNNEI. This entry comes from a study of vaccination effects on CD4 cells after COVID-19. For the study at large: All participants had two doses of either the BNT162b2 or mRNA-1273 vaccine. Sampling occurred 16 days and one week pre-vaccination in two convalescent patients.

Some clones are missing from TCRdb's copy, which holds only in-frame ones; the method was immunoSEQ multiplex PCR. The table records more than 35,000 clones, 55% to 75% of them present only once. The ViraFEST assay expanded antigen-specific CD4+ T cells with viral peptide pools before sequencing. Subsequent to a culture period of less than twelve days, CD4+ T cells were isolated. A positive SARS-CoV-2 PCR test fell between March and December 2020. Peptides at roughly 10 ug/ml and IL-2 at about 10 IU/ml were added to about 2 million PBMC per well. Study-wide points: Convalescents showed post-vaccine spike-reactive clones that were mainly new vaccine-induced clones.

The chain joins TRBV2 to TRBJ1-5, with D unclear. This sample comprised CD4+ T cells from PBMCs cultured with HCoV-NL63 spike peptides, obtained before COVID-19 vaccination. The sequence derives from a human donor who had a prior SARS-CoV-2 infection. CDR3 protein: CASSEQGIDQPQHF. The DNA for the CDR3 is TGTGCCAGCAGTGAACAAGGGATTGATCAGCCCCAGCATTTT.